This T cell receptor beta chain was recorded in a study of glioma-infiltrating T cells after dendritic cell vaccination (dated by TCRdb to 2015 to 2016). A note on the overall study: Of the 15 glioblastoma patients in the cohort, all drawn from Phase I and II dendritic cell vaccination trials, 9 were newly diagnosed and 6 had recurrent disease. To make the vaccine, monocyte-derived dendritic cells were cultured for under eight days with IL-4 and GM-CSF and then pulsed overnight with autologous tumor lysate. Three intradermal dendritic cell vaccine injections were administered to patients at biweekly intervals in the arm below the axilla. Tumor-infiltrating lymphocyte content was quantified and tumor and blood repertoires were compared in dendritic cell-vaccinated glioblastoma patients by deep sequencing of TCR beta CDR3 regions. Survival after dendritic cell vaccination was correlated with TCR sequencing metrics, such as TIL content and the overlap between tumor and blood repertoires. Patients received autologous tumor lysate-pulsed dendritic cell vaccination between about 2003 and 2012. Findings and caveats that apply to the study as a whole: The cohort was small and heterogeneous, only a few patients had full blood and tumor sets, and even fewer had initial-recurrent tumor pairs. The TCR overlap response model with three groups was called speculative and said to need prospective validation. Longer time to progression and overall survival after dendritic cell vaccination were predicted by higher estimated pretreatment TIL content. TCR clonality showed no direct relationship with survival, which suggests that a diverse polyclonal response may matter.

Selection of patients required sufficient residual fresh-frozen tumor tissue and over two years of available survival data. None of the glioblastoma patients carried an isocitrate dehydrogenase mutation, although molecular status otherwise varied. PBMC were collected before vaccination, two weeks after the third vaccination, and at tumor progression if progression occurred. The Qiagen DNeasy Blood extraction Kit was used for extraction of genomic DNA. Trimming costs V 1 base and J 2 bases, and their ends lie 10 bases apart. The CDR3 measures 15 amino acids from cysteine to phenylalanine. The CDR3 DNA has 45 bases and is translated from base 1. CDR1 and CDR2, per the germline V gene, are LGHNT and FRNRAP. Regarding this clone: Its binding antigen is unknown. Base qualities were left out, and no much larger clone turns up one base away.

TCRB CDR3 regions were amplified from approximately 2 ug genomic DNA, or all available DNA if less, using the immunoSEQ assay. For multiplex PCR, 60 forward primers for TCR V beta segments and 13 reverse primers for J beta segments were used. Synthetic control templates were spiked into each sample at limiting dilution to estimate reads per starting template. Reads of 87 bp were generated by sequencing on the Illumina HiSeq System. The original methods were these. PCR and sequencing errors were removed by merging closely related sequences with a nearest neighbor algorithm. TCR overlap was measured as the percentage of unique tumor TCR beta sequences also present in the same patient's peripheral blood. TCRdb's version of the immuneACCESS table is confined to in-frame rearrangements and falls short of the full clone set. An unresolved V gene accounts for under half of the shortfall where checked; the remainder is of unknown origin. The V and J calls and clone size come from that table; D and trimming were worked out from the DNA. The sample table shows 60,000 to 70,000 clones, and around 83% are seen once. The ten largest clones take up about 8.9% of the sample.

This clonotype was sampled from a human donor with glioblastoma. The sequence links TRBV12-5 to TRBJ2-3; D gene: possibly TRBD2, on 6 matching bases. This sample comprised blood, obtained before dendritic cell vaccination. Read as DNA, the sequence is TGTGCTAGTGGTTTGGGACTAGGGGACACAGATACGCAGTATTTT. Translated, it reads CASGLGLGDTDTQYF.